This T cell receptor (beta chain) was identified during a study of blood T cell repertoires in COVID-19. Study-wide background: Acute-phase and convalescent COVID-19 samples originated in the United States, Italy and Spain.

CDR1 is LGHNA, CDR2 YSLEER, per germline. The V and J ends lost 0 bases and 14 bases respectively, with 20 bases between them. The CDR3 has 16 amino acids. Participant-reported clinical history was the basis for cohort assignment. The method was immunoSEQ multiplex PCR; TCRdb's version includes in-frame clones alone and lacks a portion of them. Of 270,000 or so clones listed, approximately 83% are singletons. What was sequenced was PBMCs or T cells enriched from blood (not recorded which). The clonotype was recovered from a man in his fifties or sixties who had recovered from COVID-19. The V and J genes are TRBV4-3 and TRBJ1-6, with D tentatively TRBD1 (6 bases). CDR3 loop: CASSQDGGRGAAALHF. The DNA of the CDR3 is TGCGCCAGCAGCCAAGATGGGGGCAGGGGAGCCGCAGCCCTCCACTTT.